A selection of T cell receptor beta chains follows, all from one sample in a study of PD-L1 blockade in urothelial cancer. The repertoire was sequenced with immunoSEQ multiplex PCR; TCRdb's copy has only in-frame clones and lacks some. The sample shows tens of thousands of clones, roughly 84% of them seen only once. The sequenced sample was PBMCs, obtained around atezolizumab (anti-PD-L1) treatment. The receptor source for this set is a man between 65 and 85 years old with urothelial cancer. Each CDR3 is given with its conserved first and last residue. D genes are given only for firm matches. Clone size, where shown, is once, few, many, or a class for clones that have expanded.

.,TRBD2,TRBJ2-3,TRBV7-9,TGTGCCAGCAGCTTTTCAGGGACTAGCGGGAGGGCCGGCACAGATACGCAGTATTTT,CASSFSGTSGRAGTDTQYF
.,.,TRBJ1-2,TRBV5-6,TGTGCCAGCAGCTTGGAGCGGGCGCCCCATGGCTACACCTTC,CASSLERAPHGYTF
.,.,TRBJ2-3,TRBV19,TGTGCCAGTAGCCCCGGGGGAACAGATACGCAGTATTTT,CASSPGGTDTQYF
.,TRBD2,TRBJ2-2,TRBV9,TGTGCCAGCAGCGTAGGCACTAGCGGGATTGGGATCGGGGAGCTGTTTTTT,CASSVGTSGIGIGELFF
.,.,TRBJ2-7,TRBV7-9,TGTGCCAGCAGCTTAGTTGGGCTGGAGGGGTACGAGCAGTACTTC,CASSLVGLEGYEQYF
.,TRBD2,TRBJ2-3,TRBV5-6,TGTGCCAGCAGCACTACTAGCGGGAGAGCCACAGATACGCAGTATTTT,CASSTTSGRATDTQYF
.,.,TRBJ2-5,TRBV5-1,TGCGCCAGCAGCCCGGCGGGTGGGAGCATACGGGAGACCCAGTACTTC,CASSPAGGSIRETQYF
.,.,TRBJ2-3,TRBV5-1,TGCGCCAGCAGCTTGGGGGGCCCTAGCACAGATACGCAGTATTTT,CASSLGGPSTDTQYF
.,.,TRBJ2-7,TRBV7-6,TGTGCCAGCAGCTCCCGGGGTGGGGGGAAGGTTTTATCCTACGAGCAGTACTTC,CASSSRGGGKVLSYEQYF
.,TRBD2,TRBJ2-7,TRBV23-1,TGCGCCAGCAGTCACCTCCTTGGACTAGCGGGAGCCGTCCAGTACTTC,CASSHLLGLAGAVQYF
once,.,TRBJ2-7,TRBV5-1,TGCGCCAGCAAAGTCAGGGGCTCCTTCGAGCAGTACTTC,CASKVRGSFEQYF
.,TRBD1,TRBJ1-3,TRBV5-1,TGCGCCAGCAGCTCGGGACAGGGTGGAAACACCATATATTTT,CASSSGQGGNTIYF
.,.,TRBJ1-3,TRBV28,TGTGCCAGCAGTTTACCAAGACTCTCTGGAAACACCATATATTTT,CASSLPRLSGNTIYF
.,.,TRBJ2-6,TRBV19,TGTGCCAGTAGTACCCCACAGGGTTCCGGGGCCAACGTCCTGACTTTC,CASSTPQGSGANVLTF
.,.,TRBJ1-1,TRBV18,TGTGCCAGCTCACCTACGGGTTTCACTGAAGCTTTCTTT,CASSPTGFTEAFF
.,TRBD1,TRBJ1-3,TRBV6-5,TGTGCCAGCAGTTACGCCCTGACAGGGGCTGGAAACACCATATATTTT,CASSYALTGAGNTIYF
.,.,TRBJ2-5,TRBV28,TGTGCCAGCAGGATCGACCCCAGGCATCAAGAGACCCAGTACTTC,CASRIDPRHQETQYF
.,.,TRBJ1-1,TRBV10-2,TGCGCCAGCAGCAGAATGAACACTGAAGCTTTCTTT,CASSRMNTEAFF
.,TRBD2,TRBJ2-3,TRBV29-1,TGCAGCGTTGAGGCTAGCGGGAGGTCCGCAGATACGCAGTATTTT,CSVEASGRSADTQYF
.,.,TRBJ1-1,TRBV9,TGTGCCAGCAGCGTAGCGCCAGGGGTTCAGGCTGAAGCTTTCTTT,CASSVAPGVQAEAFF
.,.,TRBJ2-3,TRBV6-1,TGTGCCAGCCGGACAGTTCAGGCAGATACGCAGTATTTT,CASRTVQADTQYF
once,TRBD2,TRBJ2-2,TRBV7-8,TGTGCCAGCAGCTTACCTAGCGGATACACCGGGGAGCTGTTTTTT,CASSLPSGYTGELFF
.,TRBD2,TRBJ2-7,TRBV10-2,TGCGCCAGCAGTGACCACTGGAGCGGGACCTCCTACGAGCAGTACTTC,CASSDHWSGTSYEQYF
once,TRBD1,TRBJ1-4,TRBV11-2,TGTGCCAGCAGCTGGACAGGAGTAATGGAAAAACTGTTTTTT,CASSWTGVMEKLFF
.,.,TRBJ1-1,TRBV10-3,TGTGCCATCAGTGAGTCCCGGGGGGAAACTGAAGCTTTCTTT,CAISESRGETEAFF
.,.,TRBJ2-1,TRBV25-1,TGTGCCAGCAGTGAAGACGGCCTAGCCGGGCGGGAGCAGTTCTTC,CASSEDGLAGREQFF
.,.,TRBJ1-3,TRBV5-4,TGTGCCAGCAGCCGAGGGGGACCGGGAAACACCATATATTTT,CASSRGGPGNTIYF
.,.,TRBJ2-3,TRBV29-1,TGCAGCGTTGAAGACACAGGGTCCACAGATACGCAGTATTTT,CSVEDTGSTDTQYF
.,TRBD2,TRBJ2-1,TRBV9,TGTGCCAGCAGTCCGGGACTAGCGGATAAAAACAATGAGCAGTTCTTC,CASSPGLADKNNEQFF
.,TRBD2,TRBJ2-3,TRBV9,TGTGCCAGCAGCGCAGGACTAGCGGGAGTATTTAACACAGATACGCAGTATTTT,CASSAGLAGVFNTDTQYF
.,TRBD1,TRBJ2-7,TRBV25-1,TGTGCCAGCAGTGCCTGGGACAGGGGATCCCAAGACGAGCAGTACTTC,CASSAWDRGSQDEQYF
.,.,TRBJ2-7,TRBV7-2,TGTGCCAGCAGCTTAGTTAGCTCCGGGATTCCGGGCTACGAGCAGTACTTC,CASSLVSSGIPGYEQYF
.,.,TRBJ2-3,TRBV10-1,TGCGCCAGCAGTGAGGTATGGGGGCAAGATACGCAGTATTTT,CASSEVWGQDTQYF
.,TRBD1,TRBJ1-1,TRBV6-6,TGTGCCAGCAGTTACTCCCCGGGACAGGGAAACACTGAAGCTTTCTTT,CASSYSPGQGNTEAFF
.,.,TRBJ2-3,TRBV28,TGTGCCAGCAGTCCCCCAAGCACAGATACGCAGTATTTT,CASSPPSTDTQYF
.,TRBD2,TRBJ2-1,TRBV7-9,TGTGCCAGCAGCCCCCCGGGACTAGCGGGAGGTAATGAGCAGTTCTTC,CASSPPGLAGGNEQFF
.,.,TRBJ2-1,TRBV10-3,TGTGCCATCAGTGCACCCTTCCCGGATGAGCAGTTCTTC,CAISAPFPDEQFF
.,TRBD2,TRBJ2-1,TRBV6-4,TGTGCCAGCAGTGAATCGGGACTAGCTCCTCTTAACAATGAGCAGTTCTTC,CASSESGLAPLNNEQFF
.,.,TRBJ1-2,TRBV28,TGTGCCAGCAGTTTATCCCGCTATGGCTACACCTTC,CASSLSRYGYTF
.,.,TRBJ2-2,TRBV11-2,TGTGCCAGCAGCCAGGGCTTTTCGAAGCGGGACACCGGGGAGCTGTTTTTT,CASSQGFSKRDTGELFF
.,.,TRBJ2-6,TRBV7-9,TGTGCCAGCAGCTCCCTAACCCAGGACTTCTCTGGGGCCAACGTCCTGACTTTC,CASSSLTQDFSGANVLTF
.,.,TRBJ1-4,TRBV27,TGTGCCAGCAGTCTTGTCTTAGCAACTAATGAAAAACTGTTTTTT,CASSLVLATNEKLFF
.,TRBD1,TRBJ1-5,TRBV19,TGTGCCAGTAGTTTAACAGGGGGCCATCAGCCCCAGCATTTT,CASSLTGGHQPQHF
.,TRBD2,TRBJ2-1,TRBV6-5,TGTGCCAGCAGTAGAACTAGCGGGACATACAATGAGCAGTTCTTC,CASSRTSGTYNEQFF
.,TRBD2,TRBJ2-2,TRBV28,TGTGCCAGCAGTTTAGCGGGAGTACACCAGAACACCGGGGAGCTGTTTTTT,CASSLAGVHQNTGELFF
.,.,TRBJ1-5,TRBV27,TGTGCCAGCAGTTCCGCGAGGCCGAGGAGCAATCAGCCCCAGCATTTT,CASSSARPRSNQPQHF
.,TRBD1,TRBJ2-1,TRBV7-2,TGTGCCAGCAGCCTCCGGACAGGGTCCTACAATGAGCAGTTCTTC,CASSLRTGSYNEQFF
.,.,TRBJ2-5,TRBV19,TGTGCCAGTAGTACCCCAGGGGACCCTCAGGGGGAGACCCAGTACTTC,CASSTPGDPQGETQYF
.,.,TRBJ2-7,TRBV30,TGTGCCTGGAGTGACACCTACGAGCAGTACTTC,CAWSDTYEQYF
.,TRBD2,TRBJ2-7,TRBV29-1,TGCAGCGTTGCAGGCGGGAGGGGTGATTACGAGCAGTACTTC,CSVAGGRGDYEQYF